This TCR beta chain was sequenced for a study of technical replicates of blood from a few donors. The assay was immunoSEQ multiplex PCR, and TCRdb's table has in-frame clones only and misses some. This sample has under 85,000 clones, with more than 85% found just once. The V gene lost 0 bases and the J gene lost 1 base, with 10 bases spanning the gap. In germline, CDR1 is PRHDT, CDR2 FYEKMQ (reference sequence). The CDR3 loop spans 15 amino acids. Sequencing input: T cells isolated from PBMCs. This TCR was recovered from a human donor in good health. The chain joins TRBV13 to TRBJ2-7; no definite D call. The CDR3 here is CASSLGYDGSYEQYF. CDR3 nucleotide sequence: TGTGCCAGCAGCTTAGGTTATGACGGGTCCTACGAGCAGTACTTC.